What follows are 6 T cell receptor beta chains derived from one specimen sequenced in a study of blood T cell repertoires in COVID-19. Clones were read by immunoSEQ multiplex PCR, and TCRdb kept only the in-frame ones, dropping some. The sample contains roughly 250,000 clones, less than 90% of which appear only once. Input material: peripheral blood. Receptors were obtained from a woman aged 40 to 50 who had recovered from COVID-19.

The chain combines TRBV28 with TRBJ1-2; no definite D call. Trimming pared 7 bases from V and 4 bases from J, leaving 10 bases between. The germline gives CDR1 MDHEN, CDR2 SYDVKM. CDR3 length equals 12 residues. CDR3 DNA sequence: TGTGCCAGCACGGGCGAGGGCTATGGCTACACCTTC. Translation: CASTGEGYGYTF.

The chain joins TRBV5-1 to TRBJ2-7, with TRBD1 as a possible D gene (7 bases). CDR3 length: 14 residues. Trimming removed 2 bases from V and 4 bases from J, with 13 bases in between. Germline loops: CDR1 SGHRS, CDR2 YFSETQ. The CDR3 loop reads CASSLLAGGYEQYF. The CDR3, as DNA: TGCGCCAGCAGCTTACTAGCAGGGGGGTACGAGCAGTACTTC.

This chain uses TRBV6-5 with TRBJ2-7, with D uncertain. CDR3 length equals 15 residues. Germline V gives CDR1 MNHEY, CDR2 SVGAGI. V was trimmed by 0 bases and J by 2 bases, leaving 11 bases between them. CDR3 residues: CASSYSFQMTYEQYF. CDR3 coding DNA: TGTGCCAGCAGTTACTCGTTCCAGATGACCTACGAGCAGTACTTC.

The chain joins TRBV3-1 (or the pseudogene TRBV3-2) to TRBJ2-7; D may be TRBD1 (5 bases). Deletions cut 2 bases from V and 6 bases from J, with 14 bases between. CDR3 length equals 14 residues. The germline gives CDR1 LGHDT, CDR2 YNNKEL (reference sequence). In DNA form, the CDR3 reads TGTGCCAGCAGCCAAACGACAGTTTCCGGCGAGCAGTACTTC. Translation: CASSQTTVSGEQYF.

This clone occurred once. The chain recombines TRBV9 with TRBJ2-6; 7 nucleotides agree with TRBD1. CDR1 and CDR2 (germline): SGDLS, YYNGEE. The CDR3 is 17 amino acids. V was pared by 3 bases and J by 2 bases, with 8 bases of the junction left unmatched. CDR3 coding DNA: TGTGCCAGCAGCGGAGAACAGGGGCGCCCTGGGGCCAACGTCCTGACTTTC. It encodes CASSGEQGRPGANVLTF.

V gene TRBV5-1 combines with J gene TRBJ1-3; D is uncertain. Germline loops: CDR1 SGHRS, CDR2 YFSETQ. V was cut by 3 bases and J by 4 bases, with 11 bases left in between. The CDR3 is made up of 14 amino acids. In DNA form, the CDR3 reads TGCGCCAGCAGCTCCGTAGGAGGCGGAAACACCATATATTTT. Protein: CASSSVGGGNTIYF.